This T cell receptor beta chain was identified in a study of cytomegalovirus exposure and HLA in healthy donors (TCRdb year 2017). Regarding the research as a whole: In an earlier analysis of some 550 of the donors, 276 Gb of sequence data and 95 million to 130 million unique TCR beta sequences from about 190 million T cells were reported. Because of strong linkage in the cohort, roughly five DR-DQ haplotypes were treated as single units for association and clustering. The number of donors typed differed by locus, with about 629-630 for A, B, C, DRB1 and DQB1, around 500 for DQA1, 606 for DPA1, and some 440 for DPB1. Among almost 400 genotyped donors of the cohort, an average of approximately 230,000 unique TCR beta nucleotide sequences were sequenced per donor, around 18% of them non-productive. A later genetic analysis used genome-wide SNP genotypes for about 65% of the roughly 670 donors, treating that subset as a discovery cohort. A later analysis re-examined previously published TCR beta repertoires from more than 550 donors and added high-resolution HLA genotyping to investigate patterns of TCR occurrence. Of the roughly 430 genotyped donors, roughly 80% fell in the genetic ancestry cluster associated with self-reported Caucasian donors. An earlier analysis of 587 of the donors used high-throughput TCR beta sequencing to judge whether each TCR beta V gene segment behaved as functional or pseudogenic. The study profiled the T cell repertoires of hundreds of subjects by immunosequencing and related them to cytomegalovirus serostatus. Besides the first cohort of 666 subjects, a separate validation cohort made up of roughly 130 different subjects was used. HLA typing covered class I and class II loci at four-digit resolution. Donor age, sex, ethnicity and CMV serostatus were compiled alongside the repertoire data. Every repertoire in the discovery cohort had been generated on one and the same sequencing platform. The aim of the study was to test whether cataloging public T cell receptors could identify signatures of past pathogen exposure. Rather than using new phenotypic data, the later analysis identified candidate immune exposures from TCR beta sequences and from how often those sequences occurred across donors. To predict cytomegalovirus infection status, the study combined high-throughput TCR immunosequencing, statistical association of individual TCRs with disease status, and machine learning. Roughly 320 gigabases of sequencing data and around 85 million unique TCR sequences made up an early release that covered under 750 HLA-typed donors. What the authors observed across the whole study: A later genetic analysis associated a missense DCLRE1C variant with V-gene and J-gene trimming of TCR beta chains, and an independent cohort replicated the association. Roughly uniform sequencing depth across donors was assumed in presence/absence analyses, although this assumption may not hold. In a later analysis, HLA-associated TCR beta chains were found to be more clonally expanded and to have lower generation probabilities than equally common non-associated chains. In an earlier analysis of 450 to 750 of the donors, most TCR beta V segments appeared in productive rearrangements about 87% or about 30% of the time, broadly matching IMGT annotations. In vitro tests confirmed that a few of the cytomegalovirus-associated TCR beta chains recognize cytomegalovirus antigens. The 87-base-pair reads could not distinguish some IMGT-functional V segments, including TRBV6-2 and TRBV6-3, so those segments were excluded. While some public TCRs were present in many individuals, most TCR sequences turned up only very rarely across donors. A group of highly shared sequence variants was considered likely to be a technical artifact of the sequencing pipeline. Strong co-occurrence of HLA alleles, especially DR and DQ, made assigning TCR associations to individual alleles difficult. Because counts were too low, 15 to 20 rarely observed V segments, including chromosome 9 orphons, were excluded from the earlier analysis of 587 of the donors. Compared with the roughly 710-donor mean, donors in an Asian-associated ancestry cluster had fewer N-insertions in productive TCRs, according to a later genetic analysis. In this cohort, only TCR beta chains were sequenced, and detectable features were limited by the absence of alpha or paired-chain data. Because HLA typing was unavailable for some donors at each locus, only the typed subset was used in association tests. Correlated functional status among segregating V segments might reflect linkage disequilibrium, but an unknown experimental factor could not be ruled out. Cytomegalovirus status was reported to be diagnosed by the classifier with high specificity and sensitivity in both the original and validation cohorts. In a later analysis, several top co-occurrence clusters were reported to appear linked to parvovirus B19, influenza, CMV and Epstein-Barr virus. In a later analysis, 16,951 TCR beta sequences were associated with specific HLA alleles at a false discovery rate of 0.05. The authors suggested that the approach could potentially be generalized to other disease states and immunological phenotypes. The study gave a list of 150 to 200 TCR beta chains associated with cytomegalovirus. A further reported finding was that TCR beta sequences accurately predicted the HLA-A and HLA-B alleles for most subjects in the first cohort. In a later analysis, the rate of TCR association differed among HLA loci, with DRB1 alleles having the most associated TCRs and HLA-C alleles having the fewest. A later analysis found that most CMV-associated TCR beta chains appeared HLA-restricted, with HLA associations seemingly driven largely by CMV exposure. For the cohort, immune exposure information was limited to CMV serostatus.

In total, 600 or so healthy bone marrow donors made up the cohort. Cohort members were all nominally healthy when sampled, although unrecorded immune exposures were likely present. The donor was CMV seronegative and belonged to the group of 350 or so seronegative cohort members. A peripheral blood sample was provided by each donor, and peripheral blood mononuclear cells were used for TCR beta sequencing. The Qiagen DNeasy Blood Extraction Kit was used to extract genomic DNA from the blood cell samples. Per the germline V gene, SGHRS is the CDR1 and YFSETQ is the CDR2. V loses 0 bases of germline sequence and J loses 0 bases, and the interval between the two ends is 8 bases. The cysteine opens and the phenylalanine closes a CDR3 of 15 amino acids. Only the CDR3 portion is preserved as DNA: 45 bases, with reading frame beginning at the first base. Notes on this clone: The specificity of this receptor is unknown. Base qualities were left out, and no much larger clone turns up one base away.

Library prep was done by the immunoSEQ multiplex PCR assay. For the multiplex PCR, a mixture combining 60 forward primers for TCR Vbeta segments and 13 reverse primers for TCR Jbeta segments was used. The CDR3 region of rearranged TCR beta genes was amplified from genomic DNA by a multiplex PCR assay. Amplified TCR beta libraries were sequenced as 87-base-pair reads on the Illumina HiSeq System. Concerning the study's data processing: In a later analysis, some 80 million unique TCR beta chains were counted across the roughly 670 repertoires, and roughly 11 million of these chains were shared by at least two donors. Raw reads were error-corrected and collapsed into unique sequences by a nearest-neighbor algorithm in which closely related sequences were merged to remove PCR and sequencing errors. Alignment of CDR3 sequences to IMGT reference sequences was used to assign V, D and J gene segments. For a sequence to be retained, at least a six-nucleotide match to both a V gene segment and a J gene segment was required. A rearrangement counted as productive if the CDR3 had no stop codons and remained in frame with V and J, and every other rearrangement counted as non-productive. CDR3 was defined by IMGT convention, running from the second conserved V-encoded cysteine to the conserved J-encoded phenylalanine. The earlier analysis of about 620 of the donors excluded sequences that lacked an unambiguous match to a single V gene segment. In an earlier analysis of several hundred of the donors, a V segment was called functional when productive rearrangements were above 56.7%, and segregating when the standard deviation between donors exceeded 5%. To diagnose cytomegalovirus status from the catalog of TCR beta chain sequences, a statistical classification framework was built. V and J gene assignment, in a later analysis, came from comparing TCR nucleotide sequences with IMGT/GENE-DB human TR gene sequences. A later analysis assigned CDR3 sequences and most-parsimonious VDJ recombination scenarios with the TCRdist pipeline. In a later analysis, every TCR beta chain was defined by the combination of its CDR3 amino acid sequence and its V-gene family, and reads without a unique V-gene family were dropped. To address suspected cross-contamination and a sequencing artifact, a later analysis removed 592 highly shared, low-generation-probability nucleotide sequences. In a later analysis, a clonal expansion index was calculated for each public chain from normalized within-repertoire ranks of inferred template counts. In a later analysis, generation probabilities were computed using a VDJ recombination model fitted to out-of-frame rearrangements, and the results were checked against IGoR. In a later analysis, hypergeometric tests were used to score TCR-TCR, TCR-HLA and TCR-CMV co-occurrence, with a repertoire-size bias correction applied to TCR pairs. False discovery rates were estimated in a later analysis by permuting HLA or CMV assignments 20 times. In a later analysis, co-occurring TCRs were grouped using DBSCAN, with TCRdist sequence similarity added in when clustering inside HLA-allele-positive subsets. For co-occurrence clustering, repertoires with fewer than 30,000 or more than 120,000 public chains were excluded, along with roughly 5 repertoires with anomalous nucleotide sharing. TCRdb holds this immuneACCESS table with in-frame rearrangements only. Some clones are missing; in checked studies, unresolved V genes explain under half, and the rest has no known cause. V, J and clone size were drawn from that table, and D and trimming were deduced from the DNA. This sample is represented by 120,000 or so clones; around 88% of them were singletons. The ten largest clonotypes hold around 1.9% of the sample.

Sequenced: PBMCs. This TCR came from a man aged 35-49 years in good health and CMV-seronegative. The receptor chain draws on TRBV5-1 and TRBJ2-3, with a weak D call of TRBD1 (5 bases match). The nucleotide sequence reads TGCGCCAGCAGCTTGGAGGGGATTAGCACAGATACGCAGTATTTT. The encoded protein is CASSLEGISTDTQYF.